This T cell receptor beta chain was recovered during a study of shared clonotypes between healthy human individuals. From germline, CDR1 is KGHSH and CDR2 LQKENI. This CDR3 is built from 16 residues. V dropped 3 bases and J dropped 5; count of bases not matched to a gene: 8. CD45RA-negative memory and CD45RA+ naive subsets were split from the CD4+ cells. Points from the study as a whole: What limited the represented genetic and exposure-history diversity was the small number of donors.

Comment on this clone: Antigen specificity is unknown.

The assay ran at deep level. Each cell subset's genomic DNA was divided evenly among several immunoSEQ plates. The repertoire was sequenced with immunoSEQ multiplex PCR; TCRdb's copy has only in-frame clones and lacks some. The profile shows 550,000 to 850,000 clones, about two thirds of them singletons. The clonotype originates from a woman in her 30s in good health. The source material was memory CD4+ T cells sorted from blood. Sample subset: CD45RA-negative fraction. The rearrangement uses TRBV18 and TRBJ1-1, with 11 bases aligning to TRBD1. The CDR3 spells CASSPWTGGDGTEAFF. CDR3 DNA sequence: TGTGCCAGCTCACCCTGGACAGGGGGCGATGGAACTGAAGCTTTCTTT.